A single sample is the source of the 32 T cell receptor beta chains below, sequenced in a study of identical twins. TCRdb reprocessed the 5' RACE reads with MiXCR, giving one entry per CDR3 protein. The repertoire includes about 720,000 distinct CDR3 sequences, 15% to 20% of them detected once, and over 10% sits in the top ten. This same sample was also part of a study on T cells expressing NK-cell markers.

The sample was PBMCs. The origin of the receptors is a woman aged 18-29 years in good health.

This chain links TRBV11-2 with TRBJ2-1; maybe TRBD1 (6 bases). This CDR3 comprises 18 residues. In germline, CDR1 is SGHAT, CDR2 FQNNGV. V was pared by 4 bases and J by 1 base, with 20 bases between. Written as DNA, the CDR3 is TGTGCCAGCAGCTCCCTCGGGCCCGCAGGGGCTTCCTACAATGAGCAGTTCTTC. The encoded protein is CASSSLGPAGASYNEQFF.

This chain joins TRBV20-1 and TRBJ2-5; a possible D gene is TRBD2 (5 bases). The CDR3 is made up of 13 amino acids. Between the trimmed V and J ends, which lost 3 bases and 5 bases, there was a span of 13 bases. The germline gives CDR1 DFQATT, CDR2 SNEGSKA (reference sequence). The CDR3 nucleotides are TGCAGTGCTAGGCGTGAGAGCGGCGAGACCCAGTACTTC. This encodes CSARRESGETQYF.

The rearrangement joins TRBV11-2 to TRBJ2-4; D is perhaps TRBD1 (5 bases). V gave up 5 bases and J gave up 12 bases, with 11 bases separating them. The CDR3 totals 11 residues. Looked up from germline, CDR1 is SGHAT and CDR2 is FQNNGV. CDR3 in DNA: TGTGCCAGCAGCATCCAGGGAACTCAGTACTTC. It is translated as CASSIQGTQYF. Supplemented by reference TRBV11-2 and TRBJ2-4, the full variable domain reads EAGVAQSPRYKIIEKRQSVAFWCNPISGHATLYWYQQILGQGPKLLIQFQNNGVVDDSQLPKDRFSAERLKGVDSTLKIQPAKLEDSAVYLCASSIQGTQYFGAGTRLSVL.

J is TRBJ1-1 and V is TRBV15; D is unresolved. This CDR3 is built from 11 residues. The V and J ends lost 6 bases and 8 bases respectively, with 10 bases between them. The germline gives CDR1 LNHNV, CDR2 YYDKDF (reference sequence). CDR3 DNA: TGTGCCACCAGGCTGGGCCTCGAAGCTTTCTTT. This codes for CATRLGLEAFF.

The CDR3 nucleotides are TGCAGCGTTCTGAGGGGGACATACAATGAGCAGTTCTTC. It encodes CSVLRGTYNEQFF. The genes are TRBV29-1 and TRBJ2-1; D perhaps matches TRBD1 (6 bases). V shed 5 bases and J shed 4 bases, with 12 bases lying between them. The CDR3 is 13 residues long. Germline CDR1 and CDR2: SQVTM and ANQGSEA.

The chain recombines TRBV6-1 with TRBJ1-2; TRBD1 matches 10 bases. Losses at the gene ends were 7 bases for V and 4 bases for J; bases not matched to a gene: 3. The CDR3 length is 13 residues. CDR1 and CDR2 (germline): MNHNS, SASEGT. CDR3 DNA: TGTGCCAGCAAGACAGGGGGCGGCTATGGCTACACCTTC. It is translated as CASKTGGGYGYTF.

This rearrangement joins TRBV7-6 to TRBJ2-3, with unresolved D. This CDR3 spans 13 amino acids. Trimming pared 2 bases from V and 3 bases from J, leaving 6 bases between. CDR1 and CDR2 (germline): SGHVS, FNYEAQ. The CDR3 is CASSLTATDTQYF. CDR3 DNA sequence: TGTGCCAGCAGCTTAACAGCGACAGATACGCAGTATTTT.

The gene calls are TRBV7-9 and TRBJ2-2; 8 bases are a match to TRBD1. V dropped 5 bases and J dropped 4; count of bases not matched to a gene: 6. Germline-derived CDR1 and CDR2 are SEHNR and FQNEAQ (reference sequence). The CDR3 sequence is 15 residues long. The CDR3 nucleotides are TGTGCCAGCAGCGAGGACAGGGCGAGCACCGGGGAGCTGTTTTTT. Translation gives CASSEDRASTGELFF.

V usage is TRBV6-2 or TRBV6-3 and J usage is TRBJ2-7; 9 nucleotides align to TRBD1. Germline V gene data show CDR1 as MNHEY and CDR2 as SVGEGT. The CDR3 has 16 residues. With 0 bases clipped from V and 8 bases from J, the junction kept 11 bases outside the gene matches. The DNA of the CDR3 is TGTGCCAGCAGTTACTCGACCCGGGACAGGGTGAGTCAGCAGTACTTC. This gives the protein CASSYSTRDRVSQQYF.

Comments on this clonotype: A read error may explain this, as a much larger clone is one base away. The CDR3 region is CASRDTQYF. The CDR3 DNA is TGTGCCAGCAGGGATACGCAGTATTTT. J is TRBJ2-3 and V is TRBV13, with D uncertain. The CDR3 loop spans 9 amino acids. V lost 6 bases to trimming and J lost 6 bases, with 1 base between them. Germline-derived CDR1 and CDR2 are PRHDT and FYEKMQ (reference sequence). The full variable domain, with the rest looked up from reference TRBV13 and TRBJ2-3, is AAGVIQSPRHLIKEKRETATLKCYPIPRHDTVYWYQQGPGQDPQFLISFYEKMQSDKGSIPDRFSAQQFSDYHSELNMSSLELGDSALYFCASRDTQYFGPGTRLTVL.

The chain recombines TRBV18 with TRBJ2-2, with D unclear. The CDR3 sequence is 16 residues long. CDR1 and CDR2 from the germline V gene are KGHSH and LQKENI. The V and J ends lost 5 bases and 2 bases respectively, with 15 bases between them. DNA for the CDR3: TGTGCCAGCTCATGGGTCGTAGAAAGAAACACCGGGGAGCTGTTTTTT. The encoded protein is CASSWVVERNTGELFF.

The chain links TRBV3-1 to TRBJ1-6, with TRBD1 matching 7 bases. Germline V gene lookup returns CDR1 LGHDT and CDR2 YNNKEL (reference sequence). This CDR3 spans 16 amino acids. V trimming: 4 bases; J trimming: 9 bases; junction bases outside the gene matches: 12. The CDR3 sequence: CASSPHQGGSSSPLHF. As DNA, the CDR3 is TGTGCCAGCAGCCCCCACCAGGGGGGTAGCAGTTCACCCCTCCACTTT.

This chain links TRBV7-2 with TRBJ1-1; TRBD1 might be the D (6 bases). The V gene's germline CDR1 is SGHTA and CDR2 FQGNSA. V gave up 1 base and J gave up 5 bases, with 11 bases separating them. The CDR3 sequence is 14 residues long. CDR3 DNA sequence: TGTGCCAGCAGCTTAGGACAGGTTAGAACTGAAGCTTTCTTT. It translates to CASSLGQVRTEAFF. Filled out from reference TRBV7-2 and TRBJ1-1, the complete variable domain reads GAGVSQSPSNKVTEKGKDVELRCDPISGHTALYWYRQSLGQGLEFLIYFQGNSAPDKSGLPSDRFSAERTGGSVSTLTIQRTQQEDSAVYLCASSLGQVRTEAFFGQGTRLTVV.

The rearrangement joins TRBV5-1 to TRBJ2-5; D remains ambiguous. V was trimmed by 4 bases and J by 5 bases, leaving 15 bases between them. CDR1 is SGHRS and CDR2 is YFSETQ in the germline V gene. This CDR3 contains 14 residues. The CDR3 loop is CASSPSPRPETQYF. CDR3 sequence (DNA): TGCGCCAGCAGCCCGTCCCCTCGACCCGAGACCCAGTACTTC. Complete variable domain (other parts from reference TRBV5-1 and TRBJ2-5): KAGVTQTPRYLIKTRGQQVTLSCSPISGHRSVSWYQQTPGQGLQFLFEYFSETQRNKGNFPGRFSGRQFSNSRSEMNVSTLELGDSALYLCASSPSPRPETQYFGPGTRLLVL.

This chain links TRBV27 with TRBJ1-1, with 11 bases lining up with TRBD1. The junction had 6 bases not matched to a gene; V was cut back by 5 bases and J by 1 base. The CDR3 is made up of 16 amino acids. Germline V CDR1 and CDR2: MNHEY, SMNVEV (reference sequence). The CDR3 DNA follows: TGTGCCAGCAGTCCCTGGACAGGGGGCAGGAACACTGAAGCTTTCTTT. This sequence encodes CASSPWTGGRNTEAFF.

The V gene is TRBV12-3 or TRBV12-4, the J gene TRBJ2-4; weak D call: TRBD2 (8 bases). Between the trimmed V and J ends, which lost 7 bases and 1 base, there was a span of 17 bases. The CDR3 spans 16 residues. The CDR3 region is CASIGTASGAKNIQYF. The CDR3, as DNA: TGTGCCAGCATCGGGACAGCTAGCGGGGCCAAAAACATTCAGTACTTC.

This chain links TRBV3-1 with TRBJ2-5; D remains unclear. The germline V gene has CDR1 LGHDT and CDR2 YNNKEL (reference sequence). Trimming removed 1 base at V and 6 bases at J, with 6 bases between. The CDR3 extends over 12 amino acids. CDR3: CASSQGEKTQYF. Here the CDR3 DNA reads TGTGCCAGCAGCCAAGGGGAAAAGACCCAGTACTTC.

This clonotype has a handful of counts. The rearrangement uses TRBV5-1 and TRBJ2-7, with a possible D match to TRBD1 (6 bases). The V end was cut by 4 bases, the J end by 6 bases, with 17 bases between. The V gene's germline CDR1 is SGHRS and CDR2 YFSETQ. The CDR3 runs 14 residues. CDR3 in amino acids: CASSPRDIHVEQYF. Here the CDR3 DNA reads TGCGCCAGCAGCCCTCGGGACATCCACGTCGAGCAGTACTTC.

The V call is TRBV19, the J call TRBJ2-1; 8 bases align to TRBD1. CDR1 is LNHDA and CDR2 is SQIVND in the germline V gene (reference sequence). The V segment lost 9 bases and the J segment 1 base; nucleotides outside the gene matches: 8. The length of the CDR3 is 15 residues. The CDR3 sequence: CASAAGGESYNEQFF. As DNA, the CDR3 is TGTGCCAGCGCGGCAGGGGGCGAATCCTACAATGAGCAGTTCTTC.

This clonotype has at least ten counts. This rearrangement joins TRBV12-3 or TRBV12-4 to TRBJ2-7; D uncertain. V lost 6 bases to trimming and J lost 3 bases, with 12 bases between them. The CDR3 contains 13 residues. The CDR3 protein is CASSYTSGYEQYF. CDR3 nucleotide sequence: TGTGCCAGCAGCTATACCTCGGGCTACGAGCAGTACTTC.

This chain uses TRBV12-3 or TRBV12-4 with TRBJ2-2, with 7 bases identical to TRBD2. V lost 7 bases to trimming and J lost 0 bases; unmatched junction nucleotides: 5. CDR3 length equals 15 residues. The CDR3 here is CASTSGRSNTGELFF. CDR3 nucleotides: TGTGCCAGCACTAGCGGACGGTCGAACACCGGGGAGCTGTTTTTT.

The J gene is TRBJ2-2, the V gene TRBV7-2, with TRBD2 identical over 12 bases. J was trimmed by 4 bases and V by 0 bases; bases with no gene match: 3. CDR3 length: 17 residues. Looked up from germline, CDR1 is SGHTA and CDR2 is FQGNSA. CDR3 DNA: TGTGCCAGCAGCTTAGCCCTAGCGGGAGGGCGCACCGGGGAGCTGTTTTTT. Amino acid sequence: CASSLALAGGRTGELFF. Full variable domain (missing parts from reference TRBV7-2 and TRBJ2-2): GAGVSQSPSNKVTEKGKDVELRCDPISGHTALYWYRQSLGQGLEFLIYFQGNSAPDKSGLPSDRFSAERTGGSVSTLTIQRTQQEDSAVYLCASSLALAGGRTGELFFGEGSRLTVL.

The chain uses TRBV5-1 and TRBJ2-3; D possibly uses TRBD1 or TRBD2 (6 bases each). Deletions cut 6 bases from V and 2 bases from J, with 13 bases between. There are 14 residues in the CDR3. Per germline, CDR1 SGHRS and CDR2 YFSETQ. CDR3 protein: CASKRGAATDTQYF. The CDR3 DNA sequence: TGCGCCAGCAAGAGGGGGGCCGCCACAGATACGCAGTATTTT. The entire variable domain, with the rest obtained from reference TRBV5-1 and TRBJ2-3, is as follows: KAGVTQTPRYLIKTRGQQVTLSCSPISGHRSVSWYQQTPGQGLQFLFEYFSETQRNKGNFPGRFSGRQFSNSRSEMNVSTLELGDSALYLCASKRGAATDTQYFGPGTRLTVL.

The chain combines TRBV28 with TRBJ2-5; 8 bases line up with TRBD2. With 8 bases clipped from V and 3 bases from J, the junction kept 5 bases outside the gene matches. The CDR3 has 13 residues. CDR1 and CDR2 from the germline V gene are MDHEN and SYDVKM. CDR3 sequence: CASGSGGEETQYF. CDR3 DNA: TGTGCCAGCGGAAGCGGGGGAGAAGAGACCCAGTACTTC.

J is TRBJ2-2 and V is TRBV10-3, with TRBD2 identical over 8 bases. The length of the CDR3 is 15 residues. After removal of 10 bases from V and 2 bases from J, the junction contained 9 bases not matched to a gene. From germline, CDR1 is ENHRY and CDR2 SYGVKD. The CDR3 DNA reads as TGTGCCACCGGCCGAGCGGGGGATAACACCGGGGAGCTGTTTTTT. Translating it yields CATGRAGDNTGELFF.

The V call is TRBV29-1, the J call TRBJ1-2, with a possible D match to TRBD1 (6 bases). Germline values: CDR1 SQVTM, CDR2 ANQGSEA. The CDR3 length is 14 residues. V lost 2 bases and J 4 bases, leaving 14 bases between the germline ends. The CDR3 protein is CSVEWRGRLYGYTF. The CDR3 region has the DNA TGCAGCGTTGAATGGCGGGGGCGGCTCTATGGCTACACCTTC.

This clonotype has only a few counts. This chain joins TRBV9 and TRBJ2-1; TRBD2 matches at 8 bases. This CDR3 comprises 17 residues. Germline V gene lookup returns CDR1 SGDLS and CDR2 YYNGEE. V shed 3 bases and J 5 bases; nucleotides not matched to a gene: 13. The CDR3 loop is CASSDRDGGLAHNEQFF. Here the CDR3 DNA reads TGTGCCAGCAGCGATAGAGACGGTGGACTAGCCCACAATGAGCAGTTCTTC.

This chain joins TRBV5-1 and TRBJ2-2, with D possibly TRBD2 on 6 matching bases. V was cut by 1 base and J by 4 bases, with 11 bases left in between. Germline-derived CDR1 and CDR2 are SGHRS and YFSETQ. The CDR3 has 15 residues. CDR3 residues: CASSLRGSGTGELFF. CDR3 nucleotides: TGCGCCAGCAGCTTGCGGGGGAGTGGCACCGGGGAGCTGTTTTTT.

J is TRBJ2-3 and V is TRBV19; 8 bases map to TRBD2. Germline V gene data show CDR1 as LNHDA and CDR2 as SQIVND (reference sequence). V trimming: 0 bases; J trimming: 2 bases; junction bases outside the gene matches: 7. There are 17 residues in the CDR3. CDR3 in DNA: TGTGCCAGTAGTATAGATGGCCGGGGGGGGGTCACAGATACGCAGTATTTT. It encodes CASSIDGRGGVTDTQYF.

This clonotype was found a few times. The chain links TRBV14 to TRBJ2-1; 11 nucleotides match TRBD2. The CDR3 extends over 15 amino acids. Losses at the gene ends were 3 bases for V and 3 bases for J; bases not matched to a gene: 1. CDR1 is SGHDN, CDR2 FVKESK, per germline. Here the CDR3 reads CASSQGLAVYNEQFF. Written as DNA, the CDR3 is TGTGCCAGCAGCCAGGGACTAGCGGTCTACAATGAGCAGTTCTTC.

There are a few counts of this clonotype. The chain carries TRBV10-3 and TRBJ2-3; TRBD2 might be the D (7 bases). The CDR3 totals 17 residues. Trimming shortened V by 10 bases and J by 0 bases, and 23 bases separated the two germline ends. CDR1 is ENHRY, CDR2 SYGVKD, per germline. The CDR3 region has the DNA TGTGCCACCAACGACCTTAGGGGGGGGGGAAGCACAGATACGCAGTATTTT. Protein sequence: CATNDLRGGGSTDTQYF.

In the case of this clonotype: This may come from a read error, since a much larger clone is one base off. The J gene is TRBJ2-3, the V gene TRBV15; D gene unclear. The germline V and J ends were trimmed by 6 bases and 6 bases, with 7 bases remaining between them. In germline, CDR1 is LNHNV, CDR2 YYDKDF (reference sequence). The CDR3 loop spans 11 amino acids. CDR3 amino acids: CATRVGDTQYF. Here the CDR3 DNA reads TGTGCCACCAGGGTCGGGGATACGCAGTATTTT.